This is a list of T cell receptor beta chains from one sample in a study of regulatory T cells in long-lasting Graves disease. TCRdb re-called the multiplex PCR reads through MiXCR, storing one row per CDR3 protein. The top ten hold approximately 15% of the sample, which has 350,000 to 550,000 distinct CDR3 sequences, 14% seen once. These same data were also listed under a study on T cells in Graves' hyperthyroidism and ophthalmopathy.

The sequenced sample was peripheral blood mononuclear cells (PBMCs), obtained at new diagnosis, from a patient treated with antithyroid drugs. The receptors were sampled from a woman between 45 and 65 years old with Graves disease. CDR3s leave out the opening cysteine and the closing phenylalanine or tryptophan.

V,J,CDR3
TRBV10-3,TRBJ2-3,AIRANRFDISTDTQY
TRBV28,TRBJ1-5,ASSHSDNYSNQPQH
TRBV20-1,TRBJ2-1,REAGAEHNEQF
TRBV11-2,TRBJ1-3,AGGYGGTTTGNTIY
TRBV24-1,TRBJ1-5,ATSEGTGFQPQH
TRBV3-1,TRBJ2-1,ASSPLKPTGYNEQF
TRBV7-9,TRBJ2-3,ASSPLAGGPPDTQY
TRBV7-9,TRBJ2-1,ASSITSGRPNEQF
TRBV2,TRBJ1-2,ASSEADRGGYGYT
TRBV19,TRBJ2-2,ASSLSTSQGGELF
TRBV6-9,TRBJ2-7,ASSFGQGGDEQY
TRBV7-8,TRBJ2-1,ASSLVRQGGVEHEQF
TRBV18,TRBJ2-5,ASSRSGQGQETQY
TRBV13,TRBJ2-7,ASSSEGTGSYEQY
TRBV7-9,TRBJ1-3,ASSSGAGNTIY
TRBV14,TRBJ2-4,ASSQGQGVGY
TRBV7-6,TRBJ2-7,ASSLGKGRTYEQY
TRBV4-2,TRBJ1-3,ASSHQDRERAGNTIY
TRBV7-2,TRBJ2-7,ASSLVNRGGEQY
TRBV7-8,TRBJ2-6,ASSLASRRQGADARAGANVLT
TRBV15,TRBJ1-5,ATSNAGTVSYSNQPQH
TRBV29-1,TRBJ1-1,SVEVQGWGVNTEAF
TRBV5-5,TRBJ2-7,ASSLLLGAYEQY
TRBV20-1,TRBJ2-5,SARGPGNQETQY
TRBV7-9,TRBJ2-7,ASSGTSGSPSGPWQY
TRBV28,TRBJ2-6,ASSFEGSGANVLT
TRBV28,-,ASSGPAGGGQETQY
TRBV2,TRBJ1-2,ASNSWAANYGYT
TRBV30,TRBJ2-1,AWSVRKLSTYNEQF
TRBV10-3,TRBJ2-1,AIRPGTSGNEQF